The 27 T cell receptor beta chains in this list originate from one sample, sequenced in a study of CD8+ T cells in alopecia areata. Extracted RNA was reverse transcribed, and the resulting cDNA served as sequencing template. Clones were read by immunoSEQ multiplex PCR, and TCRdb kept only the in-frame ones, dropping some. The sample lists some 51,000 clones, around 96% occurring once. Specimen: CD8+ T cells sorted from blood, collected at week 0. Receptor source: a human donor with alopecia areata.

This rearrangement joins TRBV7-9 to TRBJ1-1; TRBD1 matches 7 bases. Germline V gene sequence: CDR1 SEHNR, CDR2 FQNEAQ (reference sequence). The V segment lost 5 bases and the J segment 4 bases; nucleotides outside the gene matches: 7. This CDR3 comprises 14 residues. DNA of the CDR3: TGTGCCAGCAGCCAAACCTCAGGGGGCACTGAAGCTTTCTTT. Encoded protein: CASSQTSGGTEAFF.

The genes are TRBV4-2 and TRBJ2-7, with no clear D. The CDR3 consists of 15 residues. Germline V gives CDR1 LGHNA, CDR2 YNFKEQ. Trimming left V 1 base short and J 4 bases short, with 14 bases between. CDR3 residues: CASSQVEGPLYEQYF. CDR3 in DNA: TGTGCCAGCAGCCAAGTTGAAGGACCACTTTACGAGCAGTACTTC.

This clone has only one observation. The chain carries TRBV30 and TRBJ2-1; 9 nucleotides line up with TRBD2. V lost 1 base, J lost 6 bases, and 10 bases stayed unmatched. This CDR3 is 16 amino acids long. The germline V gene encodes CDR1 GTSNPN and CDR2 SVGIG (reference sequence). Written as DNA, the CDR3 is TGTGCCTGGAGTGCTGACGTGCGGGGGGGCCGCAATGAGCAGTTCTTC. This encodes CAWSADVRGGRNEQFF. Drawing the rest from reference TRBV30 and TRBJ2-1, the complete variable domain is SQTIHQWPATLVQPVGSPLSLECTVEGTSNPNLYWYRQAAGRGLQLLFYSVGIGQISSEVPQNLSASRPQDRQFILSSKKLLLSDSGFYLCAWSADVRGGRNEQFFGPGTRLTVL.

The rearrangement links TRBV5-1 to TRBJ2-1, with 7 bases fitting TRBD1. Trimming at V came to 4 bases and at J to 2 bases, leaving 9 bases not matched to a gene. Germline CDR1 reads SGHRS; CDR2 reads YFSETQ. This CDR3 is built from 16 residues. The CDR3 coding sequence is TGCGCCAGCAGCCCGGTCCCGGGACAGACCTACAATGAGCAGTTCTTC. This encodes CASSPVPGQTYNEQFF.

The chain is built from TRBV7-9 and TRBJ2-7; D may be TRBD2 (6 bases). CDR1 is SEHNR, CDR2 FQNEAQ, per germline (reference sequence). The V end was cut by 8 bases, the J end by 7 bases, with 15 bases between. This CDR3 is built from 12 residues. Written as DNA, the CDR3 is TGTGCCAGCGGGCCCGGGAGCGGGGAGCAGTACTTC. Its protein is CASGPGSGEQYF. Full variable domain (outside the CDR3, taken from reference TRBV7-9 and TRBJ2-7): DTGVSQNPRHKITKRGQNVTFRCDPISEHNRLYWYRQTLGQGPEFLTYFQNEAQLEKSRLLSDRFSAERPKGSFSTLEIQRTEQGDSAMYLCASGPGSGEQYFGPGTRLTVT.

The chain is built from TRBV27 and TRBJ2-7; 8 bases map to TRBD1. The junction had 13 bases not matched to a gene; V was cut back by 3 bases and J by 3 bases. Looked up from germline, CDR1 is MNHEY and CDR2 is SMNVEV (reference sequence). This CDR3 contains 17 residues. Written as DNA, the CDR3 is TGTGCCAGCAGTTTGGCCCGGAGGACAGGGCTTGTCTACGAGCAGTACTTC. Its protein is CASSLARRTGLVYEQYF.

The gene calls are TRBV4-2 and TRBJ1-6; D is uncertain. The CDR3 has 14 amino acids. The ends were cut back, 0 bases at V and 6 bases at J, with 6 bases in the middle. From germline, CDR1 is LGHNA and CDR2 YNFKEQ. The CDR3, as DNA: TGTGCCAGCAGCCAAGAAGGGTTTAATTCACCCCTCCACTTT. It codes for CASSQEGFNSPLHF.

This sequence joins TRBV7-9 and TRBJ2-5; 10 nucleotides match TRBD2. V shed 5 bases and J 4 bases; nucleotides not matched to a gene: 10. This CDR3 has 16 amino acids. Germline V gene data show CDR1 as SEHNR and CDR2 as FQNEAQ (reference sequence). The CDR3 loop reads CASSGELAGSLETQYF. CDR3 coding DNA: TGTGCCAGCAGCGGCGAACTAGCGGGGAGTTTAGAGACCCAGTACTTC. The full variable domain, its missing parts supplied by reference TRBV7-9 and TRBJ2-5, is DTGVSQNPRHKITKRGQNVTFRCDPISEHNRLYWYRQTLGQGPEFLTYFQNEAQLEKSRLLSDRFSAERPKGSFSTLEIQRTEQGDSAMYLCASSGELAGSLETQYFGPGTRLLVL.

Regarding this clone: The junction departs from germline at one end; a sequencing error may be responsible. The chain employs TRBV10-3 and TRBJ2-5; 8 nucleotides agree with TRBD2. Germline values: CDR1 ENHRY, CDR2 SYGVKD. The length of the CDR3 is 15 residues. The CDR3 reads CAISQPGLGAETRYF. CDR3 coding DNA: TGTGCCATCAGTCAACCGGGACTAGGGGCCGAGACCCGGTACTTC.

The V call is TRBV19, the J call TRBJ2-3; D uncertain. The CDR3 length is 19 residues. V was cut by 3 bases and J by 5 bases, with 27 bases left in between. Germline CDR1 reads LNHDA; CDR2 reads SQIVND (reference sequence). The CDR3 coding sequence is TGTGCCAGTAGTATGGGCAGTCGTGACTTAACCCTGACGGGAGATACGCAGTATTTT. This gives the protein CASSMGSRDLTLTGDTQYF. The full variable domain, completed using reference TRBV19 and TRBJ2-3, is DGGITQSPKYLFRKEGQNVTLSCEQNLNHDAMYWYRQDPGQGLRLIYYSQIVNDFQKGDIAEGYSVSREKKESFPLTVTSAQKNPTAFYLCASSMGSRDLTLTGDTQYFGPGTRLTVL.

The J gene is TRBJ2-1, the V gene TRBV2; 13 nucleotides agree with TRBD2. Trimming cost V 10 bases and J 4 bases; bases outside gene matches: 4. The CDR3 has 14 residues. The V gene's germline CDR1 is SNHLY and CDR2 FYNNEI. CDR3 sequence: CATRLAGGYNEQFF. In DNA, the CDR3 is TGTGCCACTCGACTAGCGGGGGGATACAATGAGCAGTTCTTC.

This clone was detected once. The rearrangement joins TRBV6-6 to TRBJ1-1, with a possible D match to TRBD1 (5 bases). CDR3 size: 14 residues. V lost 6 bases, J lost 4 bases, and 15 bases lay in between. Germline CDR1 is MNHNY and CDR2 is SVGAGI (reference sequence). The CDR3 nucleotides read TGTGCCAGCAGCCTAGAGGCGAGGGGCACTGAAGCTTTCTTT. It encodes CASSLEARGTEAFF.

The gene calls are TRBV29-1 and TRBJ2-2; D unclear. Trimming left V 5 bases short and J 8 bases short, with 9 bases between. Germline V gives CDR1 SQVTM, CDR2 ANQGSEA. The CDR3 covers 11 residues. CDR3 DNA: TGCAGCGTTCTGGCCAGAGGGGAGCTGTTTTTT. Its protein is CSVLARGELFF.

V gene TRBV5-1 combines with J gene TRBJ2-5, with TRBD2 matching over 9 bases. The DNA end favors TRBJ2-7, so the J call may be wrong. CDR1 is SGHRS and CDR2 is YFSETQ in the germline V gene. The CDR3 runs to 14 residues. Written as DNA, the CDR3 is TGCGCCAGCAACCTAGCGGGGCCTTCCTACGAGCAGTACTTC. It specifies CASNLAGPSYEQYF.

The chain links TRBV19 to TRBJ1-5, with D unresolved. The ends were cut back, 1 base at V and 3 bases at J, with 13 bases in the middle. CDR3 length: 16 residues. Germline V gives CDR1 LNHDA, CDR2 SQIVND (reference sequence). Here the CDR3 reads CASSIVGWTDNQPQHF. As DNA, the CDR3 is TGTGCCAGTAGTATAGTGGGGTGGACGGACAATCAGCCCCAGCATTTT.

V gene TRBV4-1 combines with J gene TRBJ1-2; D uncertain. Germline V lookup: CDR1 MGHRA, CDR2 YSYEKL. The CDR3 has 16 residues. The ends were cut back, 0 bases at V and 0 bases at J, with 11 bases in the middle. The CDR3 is CASSQEGRPTNYGYTF. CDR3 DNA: TGCGCCAGCAGCCAAGAGGGCAGGCCGACTAACTATGGCTACACCTTC.

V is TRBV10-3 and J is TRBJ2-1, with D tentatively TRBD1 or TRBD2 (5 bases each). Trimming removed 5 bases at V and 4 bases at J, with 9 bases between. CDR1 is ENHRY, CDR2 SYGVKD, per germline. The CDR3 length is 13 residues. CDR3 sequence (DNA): TGTGCCATCAGTTTTGGGACGTACAATGAGCAGTTCTTC. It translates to CAISFGTYNEQFF.

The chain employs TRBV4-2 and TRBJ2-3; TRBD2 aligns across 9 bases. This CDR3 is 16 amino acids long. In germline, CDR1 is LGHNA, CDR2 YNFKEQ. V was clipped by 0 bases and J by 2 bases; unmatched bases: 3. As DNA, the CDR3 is TGTGCCAGCAGCCAAGAGACTAGCGGACACACAGATACGCAGTATTTT. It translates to CASSQETSGHTDTQYF.

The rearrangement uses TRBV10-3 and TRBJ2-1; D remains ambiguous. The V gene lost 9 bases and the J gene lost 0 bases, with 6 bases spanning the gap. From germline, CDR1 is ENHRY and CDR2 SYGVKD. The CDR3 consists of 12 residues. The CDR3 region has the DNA TGTGCCATGGCGGACTCCTACAATGAGCAGTTCTTC. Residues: CAMADSYNEQFF.

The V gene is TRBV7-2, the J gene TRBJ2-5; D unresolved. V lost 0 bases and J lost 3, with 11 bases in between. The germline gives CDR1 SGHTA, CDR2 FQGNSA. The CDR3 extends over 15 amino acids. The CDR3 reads CASSLALRKEETQYF. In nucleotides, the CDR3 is TGTGCCAGCAGCTTAGCTCTCAGAAAGGAAGAGACCCAGTACTTC. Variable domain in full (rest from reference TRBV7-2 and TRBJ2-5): GAGVSQSPSNKVTEKGKDVELRCDPISGHTALYWYRQSLGQGLEFLIYFQGNSAPDKSGLPSDRFSAERTGGSVSTLTIQRTQQEDSAVYLCASSLALRKEETQYFGPGTRLLVL.

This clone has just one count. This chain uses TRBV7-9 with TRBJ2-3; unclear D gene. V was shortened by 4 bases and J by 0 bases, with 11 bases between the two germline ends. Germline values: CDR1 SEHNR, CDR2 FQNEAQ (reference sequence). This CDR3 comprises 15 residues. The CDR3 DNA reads TGTGCCAGCAGCTCTGGCAGCTCGAGCACAGATACGCAGTATTTT. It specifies CASSSGSSSTDTQYF.

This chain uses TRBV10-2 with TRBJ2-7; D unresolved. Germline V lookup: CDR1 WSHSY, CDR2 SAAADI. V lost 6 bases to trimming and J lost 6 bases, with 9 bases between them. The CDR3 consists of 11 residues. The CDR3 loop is CASRQAGEQYF. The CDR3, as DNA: TGCGCCAGCAGACAAGCCGGCGAGCAGTACTTC.

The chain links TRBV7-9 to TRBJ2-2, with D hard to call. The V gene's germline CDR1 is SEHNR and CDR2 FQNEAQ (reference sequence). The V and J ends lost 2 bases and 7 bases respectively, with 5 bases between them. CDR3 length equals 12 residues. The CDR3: CASSLYLGELFF. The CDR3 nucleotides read TGTGCCAGCAGCTTATACCTCGGGGAGCTGTTTTTT.

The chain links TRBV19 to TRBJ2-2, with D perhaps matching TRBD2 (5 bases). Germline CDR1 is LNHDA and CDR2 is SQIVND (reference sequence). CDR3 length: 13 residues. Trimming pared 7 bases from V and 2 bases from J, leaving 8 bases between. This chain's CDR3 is CASNGDNTGELFF. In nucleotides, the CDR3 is TGTGCCAGTAACGGGGATAACACCGGGGAGCTGTTTTTT.

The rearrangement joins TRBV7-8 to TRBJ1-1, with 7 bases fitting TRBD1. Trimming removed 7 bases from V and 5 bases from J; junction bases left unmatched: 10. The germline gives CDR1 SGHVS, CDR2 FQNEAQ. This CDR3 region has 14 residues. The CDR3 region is CASTYLEGATEAFF. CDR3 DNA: TGTGCCAGCACCTACCTTGAGGGGGCGACTGAAGCTTTCTTT. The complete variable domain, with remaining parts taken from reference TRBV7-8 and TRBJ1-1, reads GAGVSQSPRYKVAKRGQDVALRCDPISGHVSLFWYQQALGQGPEFLTYFQNEAQLDKSGLPSDRFFAERPEGSVSTLKIQRTQQEDSAVYLCASTYLEGATEAFFGQGTRLTVV.

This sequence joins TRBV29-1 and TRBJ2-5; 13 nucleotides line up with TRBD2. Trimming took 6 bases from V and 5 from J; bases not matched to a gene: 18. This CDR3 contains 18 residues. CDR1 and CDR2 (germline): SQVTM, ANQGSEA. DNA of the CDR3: TGCAGCGTCGGAGGGGGACTAGCGGGGCCTTACGGCGGGGAGACCCAGTACTTC. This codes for CSVGGGLAGPYGGETQYF.

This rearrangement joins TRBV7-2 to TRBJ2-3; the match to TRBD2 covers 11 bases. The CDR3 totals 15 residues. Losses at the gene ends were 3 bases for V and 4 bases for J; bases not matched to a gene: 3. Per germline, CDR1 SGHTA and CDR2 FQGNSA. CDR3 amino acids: CASSFSGGGSDTQYF. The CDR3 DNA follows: TGTGCCAGCAGCTTTAGCGGGGGGGGATCAGATACGCAGTATTTT.